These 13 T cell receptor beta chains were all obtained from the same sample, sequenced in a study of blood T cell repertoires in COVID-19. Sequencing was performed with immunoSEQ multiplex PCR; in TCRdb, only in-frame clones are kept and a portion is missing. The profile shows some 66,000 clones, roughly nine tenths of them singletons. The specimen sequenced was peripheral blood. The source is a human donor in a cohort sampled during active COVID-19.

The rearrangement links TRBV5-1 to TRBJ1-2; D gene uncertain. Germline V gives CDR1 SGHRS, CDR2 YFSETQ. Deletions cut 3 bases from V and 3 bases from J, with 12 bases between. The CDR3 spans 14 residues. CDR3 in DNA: TGCGCCAGCAGCTCCCGCGGCGACGACTATGGCTACACCTTC. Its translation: CASSSRGDDYGYTF.

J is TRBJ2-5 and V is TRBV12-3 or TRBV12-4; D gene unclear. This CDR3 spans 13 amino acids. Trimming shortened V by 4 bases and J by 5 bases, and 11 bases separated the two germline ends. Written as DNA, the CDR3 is TGTGCCAGCAGTTATGACAACCGGGAGACCCAGTACTTC. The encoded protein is CASSYDNRETQYF.

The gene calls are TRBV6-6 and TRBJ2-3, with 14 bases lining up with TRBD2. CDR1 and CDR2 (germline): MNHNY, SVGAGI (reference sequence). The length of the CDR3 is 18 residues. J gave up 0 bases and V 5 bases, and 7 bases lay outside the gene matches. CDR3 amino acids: CASSRGTSGSASTDTQYF. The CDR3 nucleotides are TGTGCCAGCAGTCGCGGGACTAGCGGGAGCGCTAGCACAGATACGCAGTATTTT.

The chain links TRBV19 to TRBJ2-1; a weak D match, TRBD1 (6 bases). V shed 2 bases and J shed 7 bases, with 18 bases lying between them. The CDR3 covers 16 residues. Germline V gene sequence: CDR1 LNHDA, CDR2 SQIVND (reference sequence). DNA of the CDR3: TGTGCCAGTAGTATACGGGACACCCGAGCGCGGAATGAGCAGTTCTTC. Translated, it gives CASSIRDTRARNEQFF.

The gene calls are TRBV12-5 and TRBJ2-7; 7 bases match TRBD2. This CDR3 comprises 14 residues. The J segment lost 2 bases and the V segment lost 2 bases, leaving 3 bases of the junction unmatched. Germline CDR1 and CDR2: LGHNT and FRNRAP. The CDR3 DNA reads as TGTGCTAGTGGTTTGTGGGGGGGACCCTACGAGCAGTACTTC. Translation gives CASGLWGGPYEQYF.

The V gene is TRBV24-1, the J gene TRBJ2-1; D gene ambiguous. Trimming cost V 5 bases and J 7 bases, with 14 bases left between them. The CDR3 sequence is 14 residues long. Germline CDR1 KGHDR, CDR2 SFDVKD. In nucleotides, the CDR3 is TGTGCCACCAGTGCCCCAGGTCCTACGAATGAGCAGTTCTTC. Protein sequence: CATSAPGPTNEQFF.

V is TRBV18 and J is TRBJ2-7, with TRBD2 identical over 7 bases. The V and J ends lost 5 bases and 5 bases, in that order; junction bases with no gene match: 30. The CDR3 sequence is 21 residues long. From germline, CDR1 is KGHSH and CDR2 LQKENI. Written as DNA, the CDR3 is TGTGCCAGCTCATCCACCACGAGTTCCCGGTGGGGACTAACGGGAATAAACGAGCAGTACTTC. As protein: CASSSTTSSRWGLTGINEQYF.

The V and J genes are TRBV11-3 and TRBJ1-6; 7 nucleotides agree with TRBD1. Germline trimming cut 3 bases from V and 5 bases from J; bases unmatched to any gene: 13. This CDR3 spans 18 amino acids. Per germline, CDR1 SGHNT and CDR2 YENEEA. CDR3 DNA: TGTGCCAGCAGCTTCCGGACAGAAGGGACAGAAGATAATTCACCCCTCCACTTT. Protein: CASSFRTEGTEDNSPLHF.

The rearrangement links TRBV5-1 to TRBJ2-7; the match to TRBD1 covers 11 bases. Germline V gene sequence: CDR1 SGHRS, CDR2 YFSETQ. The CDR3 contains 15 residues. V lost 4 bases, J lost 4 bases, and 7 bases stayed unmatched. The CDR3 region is CASSRSGTGGYEQYF. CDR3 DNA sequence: TGCGCCAGCAGCCGCTCCGGGACAGGGGGTTACGAGCAGTACTTC.

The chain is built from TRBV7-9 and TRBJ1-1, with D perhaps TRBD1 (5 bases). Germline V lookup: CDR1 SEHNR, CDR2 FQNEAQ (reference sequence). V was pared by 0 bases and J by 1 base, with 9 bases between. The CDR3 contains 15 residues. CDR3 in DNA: TGTGCCAGCAGCTTAGCGGGGGGAGGGAACACTGAAGCTTTCTTT. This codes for CASSLAGGGNTEAFF.

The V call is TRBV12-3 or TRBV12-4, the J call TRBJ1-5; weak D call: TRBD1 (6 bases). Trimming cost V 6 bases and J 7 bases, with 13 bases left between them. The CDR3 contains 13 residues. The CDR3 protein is CASSYRVSQPQHF. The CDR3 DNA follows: TGTGCCAGCAGCTACAGGGTAAGCCAGCCCCAGCATTTT.

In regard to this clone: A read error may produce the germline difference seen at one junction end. The CDR3 region is CAGSQDLGGSNQPQHF. CDR3 bases: TGTGCCGGCAGCCAAGATCTTGGAGGGAGCAATCAGCCCCAGCATTTT. The chain carries TRBV3-1 (or the pseudogene TRBV3-2) and TRBJ1-5, with D unclear. In germline, CDR1 is LGHDT, CDR2 YNNKEL (reference sequence). This CDR3 has 16 amino acids.

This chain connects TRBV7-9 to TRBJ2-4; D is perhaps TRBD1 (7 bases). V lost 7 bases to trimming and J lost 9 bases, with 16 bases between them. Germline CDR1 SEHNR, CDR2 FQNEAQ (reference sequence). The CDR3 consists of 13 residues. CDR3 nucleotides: TGTGCCAGCACCCCTAACAGGGGAGGCATTCAGTACTTC. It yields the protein CASTPNRGGIQYF.